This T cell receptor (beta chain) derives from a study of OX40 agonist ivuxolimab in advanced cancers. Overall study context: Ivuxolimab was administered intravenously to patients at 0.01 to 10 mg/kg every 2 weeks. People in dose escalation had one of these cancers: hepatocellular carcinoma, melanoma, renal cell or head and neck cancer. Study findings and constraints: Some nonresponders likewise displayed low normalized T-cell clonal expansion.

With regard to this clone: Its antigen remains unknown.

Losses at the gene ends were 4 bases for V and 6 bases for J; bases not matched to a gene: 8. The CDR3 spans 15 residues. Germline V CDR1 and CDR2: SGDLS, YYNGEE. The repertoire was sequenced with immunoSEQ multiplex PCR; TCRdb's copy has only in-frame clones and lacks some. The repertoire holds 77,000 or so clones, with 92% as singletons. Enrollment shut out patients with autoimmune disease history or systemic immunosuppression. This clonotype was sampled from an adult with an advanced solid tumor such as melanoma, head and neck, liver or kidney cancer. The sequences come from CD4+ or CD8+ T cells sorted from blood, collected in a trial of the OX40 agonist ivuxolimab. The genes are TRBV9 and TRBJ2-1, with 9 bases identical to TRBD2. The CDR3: CASSPRLAEGNEQFF. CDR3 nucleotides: TGTGCCAGCAGCCCTAGACTAGCGGAGGGCAATGAGCAGTTCTTC.